A selection of T cell receptor beta chains follows, all from one sample in a study of cytomegalovirus exposure and HLA in healthy donors. Assay used: immunoSEQ multiplex PCR; TCRdb lists only in-frame clones, some missing. This sample has some 140,000 clones; roughly 83% occur once, and the top ten carry approximately 3%. Input material: PBMCs. All receptors come from a female donor in good health and CMV-seronegative. CDR3s include the opening cysteine and the closing phenylalanine or tryptophan. A D gene is named only where the DNA matches it firmly. Rows give clone size only sometimes, using once, few, many, or a class for an expanded clone.

d_call,v_call,j_call,clone_size,cdr3_length,cdr3_aa,cdr3_nt
TRBD1,TRBV19,TRBJ1-2,-,16,CASSASGQPGWGGYTF,TGTGCCAGTAGTGCCTCGGGACAGCCTGGCTGGGGAGGCTACACCTTC
TRBD1,TRBV6-1,TRBJ2-7,-,15,CASSTGTGVSYEQYF,TGTGCCAGCAGCACCGGGACAGGGGTCTCCTACGAGCAGTACTTC
TRBD1,TRBV7-8,TRBJ1-1,-,15,CASSPRDRGITEAFF,TGTGCCAGCAGCCCCCGGGACAGGGGAATCACTGAAGCTTTCTTT
-,TRBV4-1,TRBJ2-5,-,16,CASSQREGGVRETQYF,TGCGCCAGCAGCCAGAGGGAAGGTGGGGTAAGAGAGACCCAGTACTTC
TRBD2,TRBV19,TRBJ2-7,-,14,CASSIDRSGSTQYF,TGTGCCAGTAGTATAGATCGTAGCGGGAGCACGCAGTACTTC
-,TRBV7-9,TRBJ2-3,-,13,CASSSSLTDTQYF,TGTGCCAGCAGCTCCTCACTCACAGATACGCAGTATTTT
TRBD1,TRBV6-6,TRBJ2-5,-,15,CASSTGQGAPSQLYF,TGTGCCAGCAGTACCGGACAGGGGGCCCCGTCTCAACTGTACTTC
TRBD1,TRBV11-3,TRBJ2-2,-,15,CASSLRQGLTGELFF,TGTGCCAGCAGCTTGCGACAGGGGCTCACCGGGGAGCTGTTTTTT
-,TRBV4-1,TRBJ2-5,-,13,CASRGWGVETQYF,TGCGCCAGCAGGGGATGGGGGGTGGAGACCCAGTACTTC
-,TRBV5-1,TRBJ1-4,-,14,CASTAGGANEKLFF,TGCGCCAGCACCGCTGGGGGGGCTAATGAAAAACTGTTTTTT
-,TRBV28,TRBJ1-2,-,14,CASSQQGFYYGYTF,TGTGCCAGCAGTCAACAGGGCTTCTACTATGGCTACACCTTC
TRBD2,TRBV6-4,TRBJ2-2,-,16,CASSSQPTSGTGELFF,TGTGCCAGCAGTAGCCAACCGACTAGCGGCACCGGGGAGCTGTTTTTT
TRBD1,TRBV13,TRBJ2-1,-,17,CASSGQGSRDTYNEQFF,TGTGCCAGCAGCGGACAGGGTTCGCGGGACACCTACAATGAGCAGTTCTTC
-,TRBV9,TRBJ2-3,-,13,CASSGAGEDTQYF,TGTGCCAGCAGCGGGGCAGGGGAAGATACGCAGTATTTT
TRBD2,TRBV27,TRBJ2-4,-,18,CASSPSGEGWLAKNIQYF,TGTGCCAGCAGTCCCTCGGGGGAGGGATGGTTAGCCAAAAACATTCAGTACTTC
TRBD1,TRBV13,TRBJ2-7,-,14,CASSSRGRGYEQYF,TGTGCCAGCAGCTCCAGGGGGCGCGGGTACGAGCAGTACTTC
TRBD1,TRBV5-4,TRBJ2-5,once,14,CASSLGQGEETQYF,TGTGCCAGCAGCTTGGGACAGGGGGAAGAGACCCAGTACTTC
-,TRBV30,TRBJ2-3,-,12,CAWSPSTDTQYF,TGTGCCTGGAGTCCAAGCACAGATACGCAGTATTTT
TRBD2,TRBV5-4,TRBJ2-7,-,16,CASSLGLAGKVDEQYF,TGTGCCAGCAGCCTCGGACTAGCGGGAAAGGTAGACGAGCAGTACTTC
TRBD2,TRBV9,TRBJ2-2,-,16,CASSALLAGGPGELFF,TGTGCCAGCAGCGCCCTACTAGCGGGAGGGCCCGGGGAGCTGTTTTTT
TRBD1,TRBV11-2,TRBJ2-7,-,15,CASSRTGTGSYEQYF,TGTGCCAGCAGCCGAACCGGGACAGGATCCTACGAGCAGTACTTC
TRBD2,TRBV29-1,TRBJ2-2,-,16,CSVDPGLAENTGELFF,TGCAGCGTTGACCCAGGACTAGCGGAGAACACCGGGGAGCTGTTTTTT
TRBD1,TRBV29-1,TRBJ1-3,-,13,CSVQTGAGNTIYF,TGCAGCGTTCAGACAGGGGCTGGAAACACCATATATTTT
TRBD2,TRBV28,TRBJ2-4,-,18,CASRKEGRGASAKNIQYF,TGTGCCAGCAGAAAGGAGGGGCGGGGGGCCTCCGCCAAAAACATTCAGTACTTC
TRBD1,TRBV25-1,TRBJ2-2,few,14,CASSERGQGEELFF,TGTGCCAGCAGTGAAAGGGGGCAGGGCGAGGAGCTGTTTTTT
TRBD2,TRBV7-2,TRBJ2-1,once,14,CASSHAGGRNEQFF,TGTGCCAGCAGCCATGCGGGAGGACGGAATGAGCAGTTCTTC
-,TRBV15,TRBJ1-4,few,14,CATSRGGTNEKLFF,TGTGCCACCAGCAGAGGGGGCACTAATGAAAAACTGTTTTTT
-,TRBV27,TRBJ2-1,-,12,CASSRGVNEQFF,TGTGCCAGCAGCCGGGGTGTGAATGAGCAGTTCTTC
-,TRBV27,TRBJ1-2,-,12,CASSGGARGYTF,TGTGCCAGCAGTGGTGGGGCTCGTGGCTACACCTTC
TRBD1,TRBV5-1,TRBJ2-1,-,15,CASSLQTGADNEQFF,TGCGCCAGCAGTTTGCAGACAGGGGCGGACAATGAGCAGTTCTTC
-,TRBV20-1,TRBJ2-7,-,11,CSAWREWDEYF,TGCAGTGCCTGGAGGGAGTGGGACGAGTACTTC
TRBD2,TRBV6-4,TRBJ2-1,-,15,CASSDASGSYNEQFF,TGTGCCAGCAGTGATGCTAGCGGGAGCTACAATGAGCAGTTCTTC
TRBD2,TRBV11-2,TRBJ2-6,once,16,CASSLEGGAGANVLTF,TGTGCCAGCAGCTTAGAGGGGGGGGCTGGGGCCAACGTCCTGACTTTC
TRBD1,TRBV27,TRBJ2-7,-,15,CASSLRDRVSYEQYF,TGTGCCAGCAGTTTACGGGACAGGGTTTCCTACGAGCAGTACTTC
TRBD2,TRBV7-2,TRBJ2-1,-,16,CASSLVRLAGADEQFF,TGTGCCAGCAGCTTAGTCCGACTAGCGGGAGCCGATGAGCAGTTCTTC
TRBD1,TRBV7-9,TRBJ1-3,once,16,CASSPVGGKRGNTIYF,TGTGCCAGCAGCCCAGTAGGGGGCAAAAGGGGAAACACCATATATTTT
TRBD1,TRBV18,TRBJ1-2,-,15,CASSAIRDRGYGYTF,TGTGCCAGCTCAGCGATTCGGGACAGGGGCTATGGCTACACCTTC
-,TRBV9,TRBJ2-1,-,15,CASSVEGESYNEQFF,TGTGCCAGCAGCGTAGAGGGGGAGTCCTACAATGAGCAGTTCTTC
-,TRBV25-1,TRBJ2-3,-,11,CASSPADTQYF,TGTGCCAGCAGTCCAGCAGATACGCAGTATTTT
-,TRBV6-1,TRBJ1-5,-,14,CASSAHRGNQPQHF,TGTGCCAGCAGTGCCCACAGGGGCAATCAGCCCCAGCATTTT
-,TRBV7-9,TRBJ1-5,-,13,CASSLGGGQPQHF,TGTGCCAGCAGCTTAGGTGGAGGGCAGCCCCAGCATTTT
-,TRBV6-5,TRBJ2-7,-,16,CASSYSIDGRAYEQYF,TGTGCCAGCAGTTACTCGATTGATGGCAGGGCCTACGAGCAGTACTTC
-,TRBV10-2,TRBJ1-1,-,15,CASRETQGIYTEAFF,TGCGCCAGCAGAGAAACACAGGGAATCTACACTGAAGCTTTCTTT
TRBD1,TRBV11-2,TRBJ2-3,-,12,CASSFGQGPQYF,TGTGCCAGCAGCTTCGGACAGGGACCGCAGTATTTT
-,TRBV10-3,TRBJ1-4,few,13,CAISEGLGEKLFF,TGTGCCATCAGTGAGGGGCTTGGGGAAAAACTGTTTTTT
-,TRBV5-1,TRBJ2-3,-,14,CASSLDSYTDTQYF,TGCGCCAGCAGCTTGGACAGTTACACAGATACGCAGTATTTT
-,TRBV25-1,TRBJ2-1,-,15,CASSVPPILYNEQFF,TGTGCCAGCAGTGTGCCGCCTATTCTATACAATGAGCAGTTCTTC
TRBD1,TRBV5-6,TRBJ1-4,-,16,CASSYWTGGLGEKLFF,TGTGCCAGCAGCTATTGGACAGGGGGGCTGGGTGAAAAACTGTTTTTT
-,TRBV4-3,TRBJ1-2,once,15,CASSQALRGEYGYTF,TGCGCCAGCAGCCAAGCCCTCAGGGGAGAGTATGGCTACACCTTC
-,TRBV29-1,TRBJ2-2,-,13,CSAWDTNTGELFF,TGCAGCGCTTGGGACACCAACACCGGGGAGCTGTTTTTT
-,TRBV11-3,TRBJ2-3,-,13,CASSLEYRDTQYF,TGTGCCAGCAGCTTAGAGTACAGAGATACGCAGTATTTT
TRBD2,TRBV30,TRBJ2-1,-,11,CAWRVGGVEFF,TGTGCCTGGAGGGTCGGGGGGGTAGAGTTCTTC
-,TRBV9,TRBJ2-5,-,15,CASSVVPGVGETQYF,TGTGCCAGCAGCGTAGTGCCAGGGGTGGGAGAGACCCAGTACTTC
-,TRBV2,TRBJ2-2,few,13,CASSESLTGELFF,TGTGCCAGCAGTGAATCTCTCACCGGGGAGCTGTTTTTT
TRBD1,TRBV30,TRBJ1-5,-,16,CAWNSGRAGGNQPQHF,TGTGCCTGGAATTCTGGTCGGGCAGGGGGTAATCAGCCCCAGCATTTT
TRBD1,TRBV7-2,TRBJ1-1,-,14,CASSSQGAATEAFF,TGTGCCAGCAGCTCGCAGGGGGCTGCCACTGAAGCTTTCTTT
-,TRBV2,TRBJ1-3,few,14,CASSRLNSGNTIYF,TGTGCCAGCAGTAGACTGAACTCTGGAAACACCATATATTTT